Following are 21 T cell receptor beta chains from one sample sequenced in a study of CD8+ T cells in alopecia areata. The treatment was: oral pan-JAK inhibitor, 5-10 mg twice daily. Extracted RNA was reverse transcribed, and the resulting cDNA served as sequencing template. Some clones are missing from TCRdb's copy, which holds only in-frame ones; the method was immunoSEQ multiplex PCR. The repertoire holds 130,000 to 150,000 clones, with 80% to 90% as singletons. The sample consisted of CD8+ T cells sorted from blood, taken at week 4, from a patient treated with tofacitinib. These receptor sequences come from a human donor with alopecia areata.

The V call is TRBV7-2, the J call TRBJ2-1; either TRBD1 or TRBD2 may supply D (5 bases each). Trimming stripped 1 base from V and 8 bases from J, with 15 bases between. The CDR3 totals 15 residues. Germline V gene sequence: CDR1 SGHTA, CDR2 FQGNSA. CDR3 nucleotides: TGTGCCAGCAGCTTAGAACGGGGCATTTCGGATGAGCAGTTCTTC. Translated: CASSLERGISDEQFF.

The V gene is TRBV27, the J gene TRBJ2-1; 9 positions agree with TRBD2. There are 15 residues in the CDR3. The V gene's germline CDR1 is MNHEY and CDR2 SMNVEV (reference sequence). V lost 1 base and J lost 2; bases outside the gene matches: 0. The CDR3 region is CASSLLAGAYNEQFF. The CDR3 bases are TGTGCCAGCAGTTTATTAGCGGGGGCCTACAATGAGCAGTTCTTC.

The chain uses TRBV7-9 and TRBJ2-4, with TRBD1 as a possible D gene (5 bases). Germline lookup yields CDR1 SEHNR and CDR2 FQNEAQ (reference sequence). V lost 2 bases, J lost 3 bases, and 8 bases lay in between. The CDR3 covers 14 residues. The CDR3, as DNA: TGTGCCAGCAGCTTAAGCAGGGACAAAAACATTCAGTACTTC. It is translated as CASSLSRDKNIQYF.

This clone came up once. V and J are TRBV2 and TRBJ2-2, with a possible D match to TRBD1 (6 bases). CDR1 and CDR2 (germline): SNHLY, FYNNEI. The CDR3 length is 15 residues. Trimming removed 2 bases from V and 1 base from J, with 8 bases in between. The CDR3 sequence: CASSETGMNTGELFF. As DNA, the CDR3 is TGTGCCAGCAGTGAAACAGGGATGAACACCGGGGAGCTGTTTTTT.

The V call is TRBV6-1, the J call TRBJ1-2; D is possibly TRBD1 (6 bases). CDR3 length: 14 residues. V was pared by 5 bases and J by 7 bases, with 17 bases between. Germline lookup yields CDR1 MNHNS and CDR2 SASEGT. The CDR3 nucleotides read TGTGCCAGCAGTCCAAATGACAGGCTCCGTGGCTACACCTTC. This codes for CASSPNDRLRGYTF.

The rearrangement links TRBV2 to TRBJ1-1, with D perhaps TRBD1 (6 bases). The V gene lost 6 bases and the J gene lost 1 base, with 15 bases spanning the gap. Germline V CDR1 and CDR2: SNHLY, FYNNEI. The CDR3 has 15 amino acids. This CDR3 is CASSYRPQGNTEAFF. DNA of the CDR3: TGTGCCAGCAGCTATCGACCACAGGGGAACACTGAAGCTTTCTTT. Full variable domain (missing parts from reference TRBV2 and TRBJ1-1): EPEVTQTPSHQVTQMGQEVILRCVPISNHLYFYWYRQILGQKVEFLVSFYNNEISEKSEIFDDQFSVERPDGSNFTLKIRSTKLEDSAMYFCASSYRPQGNTEAFFGQGTRLTVV.

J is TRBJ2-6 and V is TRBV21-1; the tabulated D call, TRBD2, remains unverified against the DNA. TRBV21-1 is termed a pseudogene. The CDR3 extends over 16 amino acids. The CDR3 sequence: CASRPGGPGGANVLTF. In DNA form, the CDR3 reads TGTGCCAGCAGACCGGGGGGCCCGGGTGGGGCCAACGTCCTGACTTTC.

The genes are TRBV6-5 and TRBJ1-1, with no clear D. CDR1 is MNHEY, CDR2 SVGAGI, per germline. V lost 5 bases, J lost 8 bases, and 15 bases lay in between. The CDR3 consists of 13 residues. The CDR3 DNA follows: TGTGCCAGCAGTCGGGTAGGGTCAGACGAAGCTTTCTTT. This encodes CASSRVGSDEAFF.

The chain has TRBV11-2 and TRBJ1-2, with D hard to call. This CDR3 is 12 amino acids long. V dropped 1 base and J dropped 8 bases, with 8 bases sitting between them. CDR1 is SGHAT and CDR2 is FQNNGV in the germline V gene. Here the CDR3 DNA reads TGTGCCAGCAGCTTAGTCCCTTGGGGCTACACCTTC. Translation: CASSLVPWGYTF.

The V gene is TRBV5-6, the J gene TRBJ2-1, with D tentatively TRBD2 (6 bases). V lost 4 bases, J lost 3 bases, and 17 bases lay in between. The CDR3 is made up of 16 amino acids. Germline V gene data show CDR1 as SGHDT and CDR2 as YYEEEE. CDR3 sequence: CASSKPGTDLYNEQFF. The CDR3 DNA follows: TGTGCCAGCAGCAAACCCGGGACTGATCTCTACAATGAGCAGTTCTTC.

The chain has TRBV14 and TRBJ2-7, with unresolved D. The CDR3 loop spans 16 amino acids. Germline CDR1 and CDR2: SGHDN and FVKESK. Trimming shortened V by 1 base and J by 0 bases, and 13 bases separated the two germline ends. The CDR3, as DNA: TGTGCCAGCAGCCAAGGGGTTATGGCGGACTCCTACGAGCAGTACTTC. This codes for CASSQGVMADSYEQYF.

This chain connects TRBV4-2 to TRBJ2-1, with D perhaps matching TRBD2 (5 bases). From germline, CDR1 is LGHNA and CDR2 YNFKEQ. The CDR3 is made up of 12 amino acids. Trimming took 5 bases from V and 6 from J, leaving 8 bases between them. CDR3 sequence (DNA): TGTGCCAGCAGCAGTCGGGGCAATGAGCAGTTCTTC. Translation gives CASSSRGNEQFF.

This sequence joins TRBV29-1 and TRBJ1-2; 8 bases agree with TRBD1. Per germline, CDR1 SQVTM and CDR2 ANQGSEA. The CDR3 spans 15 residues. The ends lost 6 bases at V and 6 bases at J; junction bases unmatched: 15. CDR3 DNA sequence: TGCAGCGTCCTGGACAGGGAATGGGCCTACGATGGCTACACCTTC. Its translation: CSVLDREWAYDGYTF.

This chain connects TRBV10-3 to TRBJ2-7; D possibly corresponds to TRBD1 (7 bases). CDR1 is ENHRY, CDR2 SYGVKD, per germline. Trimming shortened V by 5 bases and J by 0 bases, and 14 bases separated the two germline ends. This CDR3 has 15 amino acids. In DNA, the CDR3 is TGTGCCATCAGTCCAAGGGGGGACAGCTCCTACGAGCAGTACTTC. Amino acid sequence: CAISPRGDSSYEQYF.

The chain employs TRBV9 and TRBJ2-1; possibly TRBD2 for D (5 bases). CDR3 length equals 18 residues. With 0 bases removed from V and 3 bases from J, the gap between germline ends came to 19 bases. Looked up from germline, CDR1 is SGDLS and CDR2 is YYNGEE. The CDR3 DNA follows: TGTGCCAGCAGCGTAGGTCGCGGGCCGGGCCCAAACTACAATGAGCAGTTCTTC. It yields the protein CASSVGRGPGPNYNEQFF.

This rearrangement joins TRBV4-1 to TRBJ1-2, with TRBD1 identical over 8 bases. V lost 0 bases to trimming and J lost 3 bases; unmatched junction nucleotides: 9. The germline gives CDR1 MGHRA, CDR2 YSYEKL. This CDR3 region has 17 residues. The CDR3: CASSQEGRRGHYYGYTF. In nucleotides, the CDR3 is TGCGCCAGCAGCCAAGAAGGGCGCAGGGGGCATTACTATGGCTACACCTTC.

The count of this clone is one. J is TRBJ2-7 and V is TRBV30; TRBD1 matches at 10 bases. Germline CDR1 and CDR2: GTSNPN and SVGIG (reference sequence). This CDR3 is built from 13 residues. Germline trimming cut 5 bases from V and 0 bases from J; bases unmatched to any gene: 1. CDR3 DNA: TGTGCCTGGGGGACAGGGGACTCCTACGAGCAGTACTTC. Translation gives CAWGTGDSYEQYF. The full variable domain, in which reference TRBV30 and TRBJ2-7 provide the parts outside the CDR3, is SQTIHQWPATLVQPVGSPLSLECTVEGTSNPNLYWYRQAAGRGLQLLFYSVGIGQISSEVPQNLSASRPQDRQFILSSKKLLLSDSGFYLCAWGTGDSYEQYFGPGTRLTVT.

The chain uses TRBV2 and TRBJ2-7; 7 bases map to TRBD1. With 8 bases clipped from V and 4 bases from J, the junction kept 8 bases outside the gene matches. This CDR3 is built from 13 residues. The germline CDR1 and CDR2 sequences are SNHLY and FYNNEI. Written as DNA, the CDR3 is TGTGCCAGCGGGGGCCGGGACAGATACGAGCAGTACTTC. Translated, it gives CASGGRDRYEQYF.

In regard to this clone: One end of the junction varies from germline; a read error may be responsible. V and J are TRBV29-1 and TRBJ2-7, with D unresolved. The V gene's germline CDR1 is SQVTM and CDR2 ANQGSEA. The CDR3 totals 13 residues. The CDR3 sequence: CSVSQAGTAPYDF. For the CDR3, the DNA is TGCAGCGTGTCTCAGGCAGGTACTGCCCCGTACGACTTC.

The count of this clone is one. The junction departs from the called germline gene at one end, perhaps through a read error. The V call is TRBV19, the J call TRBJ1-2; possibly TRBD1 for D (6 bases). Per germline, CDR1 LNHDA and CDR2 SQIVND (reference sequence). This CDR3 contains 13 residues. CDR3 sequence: CVSSPQGMGGYTF. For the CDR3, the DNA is TGTGTCAGTAGTCCACAGGGAATGGGCGGCTACACCTTC.

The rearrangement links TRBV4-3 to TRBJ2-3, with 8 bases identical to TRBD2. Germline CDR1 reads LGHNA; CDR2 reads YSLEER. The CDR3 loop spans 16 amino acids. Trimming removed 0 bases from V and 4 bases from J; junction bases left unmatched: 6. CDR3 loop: CASSQERGLDADTQYF. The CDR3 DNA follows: TGCGCCAGCAGCCAAGAGCGGGGACTAGACGCAGATACGCAGTATTTT.